The clone carrying this TCR beta chain was observed once. The antigen is not known. This CDR3 comprises 15 residues. Germline assignment: CDR1 SGHTS and CDR2 YDEGEE. J was trimmed by 6 bases and V by 4 bases; bases with no gene match: 6. These data belong to a study of shared clonotypes between healthy human individuals. For the study at large: Per-donor plates numbered three CD4 naive, three CD4 memory, two CD8 naive and one CD8 memory.

CD45RO negativity and positive selection for CCR7 defined naive CD8 cells, a population that excluded terminally differentiated effector memory CD45RA+ cells. Study outcomes and limitations: Generally, naive subsets came out with larger estimated richness than memory subsets.

Clones were sequenced by immunoSEQ multiplex PCR, and TCRdb holds only the in-frame ones, with some missing. The sample lists roughly 2.1 million clones; 93% were seen once. This sequence was found in a man aged 18 to 35 in good health. Some clones in this sample may be carry-over from other donors' samples. Source material: naive CD8+ T cells from PBMCs. The chain combines TRBV5-8 with TRBJ2-2; 10 positions match TRBD1. The CDR3 DNA follows: TGTGCCAGCAGCAAACGGGACAGGGGAGCCGGGGAGCTGTTTTTT. It specifies CASSKRDRGAGELFF.